The 28 T cell receptor beta chains reported below all come from one sample, sequenced in a study of shared clonotypes between healthy human individuals. Assay used: immunoSEQ multiplex PCR; TCRdb lists only in-frame clones, some missing. The sample holds over 150,000 clones, around 63% seen once. The sequenced sample consisted of memory CD4+ T cells sorted from blood. Subset of the sample: CD45RA-negative fraction. The origin of the receptors is a man aged 30 to 39 in good health.

Remarks on this clone: The same CDR3 is also encoded by other DNA sequences in this sample. The chain employs TRBV14 and TRBJ2-3; D not resolved. The CDR3 totals 13 residues. Per germline, CDR1 SGHDN and CDR2 FVKESK. V lost 0 bases to trimming and J lost 5 bases, with 6 bases between them. This CDR3 reads CASSQDLRDTQYF. CDR3 DNA sequence: TGTGCCAGCAGCCAAGATTTAAGAGATACGCAGTATTTT.

Only a few counts were recorded for this clone. This chain connects TRBV25-1 to TRBJ2-2; tentatively, D is TRBD1 or TRBD2 (5 bases each). Trimming took off 5 bases at V and 4 bases at J, with 14 bases between the two ends. The CDR3 length is 15 residues. Germline assignment: CDR1 MGHDK and CDR2 SYGVNS. The CDR3 loop reads CASSLSPGGTGELFF. The CDR3 bases are TGTGCCAGCAGTCTTAGTCCTGGGGGCACCGGGGAGCTGTTTTTT.

The chain carries TRBV5-6 and TRBJ2-7; 7 nucleotides align to TRBD1. This CDR3 region has 14 residues. The V and J ends lost 5 bases and 4 bases, in that order; junction bases with no gene match: 9. From germline, CDR1 is SGHDT and CDR2 YYEEEE. The CDR3, as DNA: TGTGCCAGCAGGTTCGACAGGGCGTCGTACGAGCAGTACTTC. This sequence encodes CASRFDRASYEQYF.

V and J are TRBV7-3 and TRBJ2-1, with a tentative D call TRBD2 (6 bases). Germline loops: CDR1 SGHTA, CDR2 FQGTGA. There are 15 residues in the CDR3. V was pared by 2 bases and J by 4 bases, with 12 bases between. This CDR3 reads CASSLAGREYNEQFF. As DNA, the CDR3 is TGTGCCAGCAGCTTAGCGGGACGAGAATACAATGAGCAGTTCTTC. Full variable domain (rest looked up from reference TRBV7-3 and TRBJ2-1): GAGVSQTPSNKVTEKGKYVELRCDPISGHTALYWYRQSLGQGPEFLIYFQGTGAADDSGLPNDRFFAVRPEGSVSTLKIQRTERGDSAVYLCASSLAGREYNEQFFGPGTRLTVL.

This clone was counted only a few times. The J gene is TRBJ1-2, the V gene TRBV28, with TRBD1 matching over 8 bases. This CDR3 contains 16 residues. Trimming at V came to 3 bases and at J to 2 bases, leaving 8 bases not matched to a gene. Germline V gene sequence: CDR1 MDHEN, CDR2 SYDVKM. The CDR3 DNA reads as TGTGCCAGCAGTTTGTGGGGACAGGCCCTAAACTATGGCTACACCTTC. Translated: CASSLWGQALNYGYTF.

V and J are TRBV27 and TRBJ2-7, with TRBD1 identical over 9 bases. This CDR3 region has 14 residues. With V trimmed by 5 bases and J by 7 bases, 9 bases remained unmatched. Germline assignment: CDR1 MNHEY and CDR2 SMNVEV (reference sequence). CDR3 in amino acids: CASSQGQGVGEQYF. CDR3 nucleotides: TGTGCCAGCAGTCAGGGACAGGGTGTTGGTGAGCAGTACTTC.

This rearrangement joins TRBV5-1 to TRBJ2-7; 9 nucleotides match TRBD2. V shed 5 bases, J shed 1 base, and the junction held 7 bases outside the gene matches. This CDR3 comprises 15 residues. Germline V gives CDR1 SGHRS, CDR2 YFSETQ. CDR3 region: CASRPLAGSSYEQYF. The DNA for the CDR3 is TGCGCCAGCAGACCCCTAGCGGGAAGTTCCTACGAGCAGTACTTC.

The chain links TRBV5-6 to TRBJ2-1; D is perhaps TRBD1 (6 bases). Trimming removed 2 bases from V and 2 bases from J, with 11 bases in between. CDR3 length equals 15 residues. Germline V gene lookup returns CDR1 SGHDT and CDR2 YYEEEE. The CDR3 DNA sequence: TGTGCCAGCAGCTTATTGGGGGCCACCTACAATGAGCAGTTCTTC. Its protein is CASSLLGATYNEQFF.

The V call is TRBV7-2, the J call TRBJ2-3; D is undetermined. The ends were cut back, 1 base at V and 2 bases at J, with 19 bases in the middle. This CDR3 is built from 18 residues. Germline CDR1 SGHTA, CDR2 FQGNSA. The CDR3 sequence is CASSLGRYGLRTTDTQYF. The CDR3 DNA reads TGTGCCAGCAGCTTAGGGAGATACGGTCTCCGAACCACAGATACGCAGTATTTT.

The CDR3, as DNA: TGTGCCAGCAGTTTTTTTGGACAGGGAAACAATCAGCCCCAGCATTTT. Encoded protein: CASSFFGQGNNQPQHF. This chain uses TRBV28 with TRBJ1-5, with TRBD1 matching over 8 bases. The V and J ends lost 3 bases and 3 bases, in that order; junction bases with no gene match: 7. Germline CDR1 and CDR2: MDHEN and SYDVKM. This CDR3 has 16 amino acids.

The chain links TRBV6-5 to TRBJ1-5; TRBD1 matches at 7 bases. The CDR3 spans 15 residues. The germline CDR1 and CDR2 sequences are MNHEY and SVGAGI. Trimming removed 5 bases from V and 5 bases from J; junction bases left unmatched: 9. DNA of the CDR3: TGTGCCAGCAGTGCAGGGGGTCCAATCGATCAGCCCCAGCATTTT. Protein sequence: CASSAGGPIDQPQHF.

V is TRBV9 and J is TRBJ1-1; weak D call: TRBD1 (5 bases). The germline V gene has CDR1 SGDLS and CDR2 YYNGEE. Trimming removed 3 bases from V and 0 bases from J, with 21 bases in between. CDR3 length equals 18 residues. The CDR3 DNA is TGTGCCAGCAGCGCGTCCGGCGGGGCCCTAGGTGTGAACACTGAAGCTTTCTTT. Its translation: CASSASGGALGVNTEAFF. The variable domain in full, with the rest retrieved from reference TRBV9 and TRBJ1-1, is DSGVTQTPKHLITATGQRVTLRCSPRSGDLSVYWYQQSLDQGLQFLIQYYNGEERAKGNILERFSAQQFPDLHSELNLSSLELGDSALYFCASSASGGALGVNTEAFFGQGTRLTVV.

The chain joins TRBV11-2 to TRBJ2-3; D may be TRBD2 (6 bases). This CDR3 comprises 15 residues. V lost 1 base to trimming and J lost 5 bases, with 13 bases between them. CDR1 and CDR2 (germline): SGHAT, FQNNGV. The CDR3 nucleotides are TGTGCCAGCAGCTTAGTACTAGCCCGGGGAGATACGCAGTATTTT. As protein: CASSLVLARGDTQYF.

The genes are TRBV7-2 and TRBJ2-5, with 7 nucleotides matching TRBD1. CDR3 length equals 14 residues. From germline, CDR1 is SGHTA and CDR2 FQGNSA. V lost 5 bases and J lost 2; bases outside the gene matches: 5. The CDR3 nucleotides read TGTGCCAGCAGCCAACAGGGGTTACAAGAGACCCAGTACTTC. Protein: CASSQQGLQETQYF. Full variable domain (remainder filled in from reference TRBV7-2 and TRBJ2-5): GAGVSQSPSNKVTEKGKDVELRCDPISGHTALYWYRQSLGQGLEFLIYFQGNSAPDKSGLPSDRFSAERTGGSVSTLTIQRTQQEDSAVYLCASSQQGLQETQYFGPGTRLLVL.

This clone turned up a few times. The CDR3 DNA follows: TGCGCCAGCAGGTCAAACAGGGATGGGGAAGCTTTCTTT. It encodes CASRSNRDGEAFF. The genes are TRBV5-1 and TRBJ1-1; D might be TRBD1 (6 bases). CDR3 length: 13 residues. Per germline, CDR1 SGHRS and CDR2 YFSETQ. The V end lost 5 bases, the J end lost 8 bases, and 16 bases lay between the germline ends. The complete variable domain, with remaining parts taken from reference TRBV5-1 and TRBJ1-1, reads KAGVTQTPRYLIKTRGQQVTLSCSPISGHRSVSWYQQTPGQGLQFLFEYFSETQRNKGNFPGRFSGRQFSNSRSEMNVSTLELGDSALYLCASRSNRDGEAFFGQGTRLTVV.

The rearrangement uses TRBV18 and TRBJ1-1; D is possibly TRBD1 (6 bases). The CDR3 is 17 residues long. V lost 1 base, J lost 0 bases, and 15 bases lay in between. Germline assignment: CDR1 KGHSH and CDR2 LQKENI. CDR3 protein: CASSPRRGLDMNTEAFF. The DNA for the CDR3 is TGTGCCAGCTCACCACGCAGGGGACTCGACATGAACACTGAAGCTTTCTTT.

The rearrangement uses TRBV28 and TRBJ1-5; 9 bases line up with TRBD1. CDR1 MDHEN and CDR2 SYDVKM come from the germline V gene. This CDR3 has 17 residues. Trimming removed 5 bases from V and 3 bases from J; junction bases left unmatched: 11. The DNA for the CDR3 is TGTGCCAGCAGTCAAACGACCGGGACAGGGTCCAATCAGCCCCAGCATTTT. Its protein product is CASSQTTGTGSNQPQHF.

This chain uses TRBV7-8 with TRBJ2-3, with TRBD2 matching over 10 bases. CDR1 is SGHVS, CDR2 FQNEAQ, per germline. The V and J ends lost 1 base and 0 bases, in that order; junction bases with no gene match: 13. The CDR3 is 20 residues long. CDR3 amino acids: CASSLEVAGGGALSTDTQYF. DNA for the CDR3: TGTGCCAGCAGCTTAGAGGTAGCGGGAGGAGGCGCCCTTAGCACAGATACGCAGTATTTT.

This clone came up a few times. This chain uses TRBV7-2 with TRBJ2-7; 11 bases align to TRBD2. CDR3 length: 15 amino acids. J was trimmed by 3 bases and V by 4 bases; bases with no gene match: 5. Per the germline V gene, CDR1 is SGHTA and CDR2 is FQGNSA. CDR3 protein: CASSWDSGRVYEQYF. The CDR3 DNA is TGTGCCAGCAGCTGGGATAGCGGGAGGGTCTACGAGCAGTACTTC. The entire variable domain, with the rest obtained from reference TRBV7-2 and TRBJ2-7, is as follows: GAGVSQSPSNKVTEKGKDVELRCDPISGHTALYWYRQSLGQGLEFLIYFQGNSAPDKSGLPSDRFSAERTGGSVSTLTIQRTQQEDSAVYLCASSWDSGRVYEQYFGPGTRLTVT.

The sample holds a few counts of this clone. The chain links TRBV7-8 to TRBJ1-5; 7 nucleotides match TRBD1. Germline V lookup: CDR1 SGHVS, CDR2 FQNEAQ. There are 14 residues in the CDR3. V gave up 3 bases and J gave up 6 bases; unmatched junction bases: 5. The CDR3 region has the DNA TGTGCCAGCAGCTTGGAGGGGGCACCTCAGCCCCAGCATTTT. It translates to CASSLEGAPQPQHF.

The DNA of the CDR3 is TGTGCCAGCAGCCAAGTTCCGAAAGAGACCCAGTACTTC. Translation: CASSQVPKETQYF. This chain connects TRBV14 to TRBJ2-5; D gene ambiguous. Trimming pared 1 base from V and 3 bases from J, leaving 6 bases between. The germline V gene has CDR1 SGHDN and CDR2 FVKESK. This CDR3 spans 13 amino acids.

This clone was seen more than once but under ten times. The genes are TRBV10-2 and TRBJ2-2; 10 bases are shared with TRBD1. The germline CDR1 and CDR2 sequences are WSHSY and SAAADI. J lost 1 base, V lost 6 bases, and 2 bases had no gene match. The CDR3 loop spans 15 amino acids. CDR3 protein: CASRTGGRNTGELFF. CDR3 nucleotides: TGCGCCAGCAGGACAGGGGGCCGGAACACCGGGGAGCTGTTTTTT.

This clone was detected only a few times. The V gene is TRBV6-1, the J gene TRBJ2-7, with D uncertain. The V gene lost 7 bases and the J gene lost 2 bases, with 6 bases spanning the gap. Looked up from germline, CDR1 is MNHNS and CDR2 is SASEGT. This CDR3 has 11 amino acids. CDR3 in DNA: TGTGCCAGCACACTTACCTACGAGCAGTACTTC. It codes for CASTLTYEQYF.

Notes on this clone: One junction end does not reproduce the germline sequence, and a read error may be involved. In nucleotides, the CDR3 is TGTGCCAGCTCAGAGGGGAGCGGCTATGACTACACCTTC. As protein: CASSEGSGYDYTF. The chain recombines TRBV18 with TRBJ1-2; D might be TRBD1 (5 bases). CDR3 length: 13 residues. Germline V gene data show CDR1 as KGHSH and CDR2 as LQKENI. Full variable domain (remainder filled in from reference TRBV18 and TRBJ1-2): NAGVMQNPRHLVRRRGQEARLRCSPMKGHSHVYWYRQLPEEGLKFMVYLQKENIIDESGMPKERFSAEFPKEGPSILRIQQVVRGDSAAYFCASSEGSGYDYTFGSGTRLTVV.

The chain has TRBV28 and TRBJ2-1; 11 bases fit TRBD2. The J segment lost 15 bases and the V segment lost 6 bases, leaving 13 bases of the junction unmatched. The germline CDR1 and CDR2 sequences are MDHEN and SYDVKM. The CDR3 runs to 14 residues. The CDR3 region has the DNA TGTGCCAGCAGCACTGACTTAGCGGGAGGGCGACCGTTCTTC. Encoded protein: CASSTDLAGGRPFF.

This chain links TRBV5-1 with TRBJ1-1; D gene ambiguous. This CDR3 spans 13 amino acids. Deletions cut 2 bases from V and 0 bases from J, with 5 bases between. The V gene's germline CDR1 is SGHRS and CDR2 YFSETQ. As DNA, the CDR3 is TGCGCCAGCAGCTTTCAGGTGAACACTGAAGCTTTCTTT. Its translation: CASSFQVNTEAFF.

The gene calls are TRBV2 and TRBJ1-3; D may be TRBD1 (6 bases). In germline, CDR1 is SNHLY, CDR2 FYNNEI. Deletions cut 6 bases from V and 1 base from J, with 7 bases between. This CDR3 has 13 amino acids. CDR3: CASRGGSGNTIYF. For the CDR3, the DNA is TGTGCCAGCAGAGGGGGGTCTGGAAACACCATATATTTT.

V and J are TRBV29-1 and TRBJ2-2, with 12 bases matching TRBD1. The V segment lost 1 base and the J segment 5 bases; nucleotides outside the gene matches: 2. The germline V gene encodes CDR1 SQVTM and CDR2 ANQGSEA. This CDR3 has 15 residues. The CDR3 here is CSVEGGQGATGELFF. For the CDR3, the DNA is TGCAGCGTTGAAGGGGGACAGGGGGCGACCGGGGAGCTGTTTTTT.